The 26 T cell receptor beta chains below come from one sample, sequenced in a study of blood T cell repertoires in COVID-19. The repertoire was sequenced with immunoSEQ multiplex PCR; TCRdb's copy has only in-frame clones and lacks some. The repertoire holds some 120,000 clones, with approximately 81% as singletons. Sequenced input: peripheral blood. These TCRs come from a woman between 25 and 40 years old who had recovered from COVID-19.

The CDR3, as DNA: TGTGCCAGCAGCTTCAAGCCGATGAACACTGAAGCTTTCTTT. Translated: CASSFKPMNTEAFF. The genes are TRBV5-4 and TRBJ1-1; the D is unclear. The CDR3 sequence is 14 residues long. The V end was cut by 2 bases, the J end by 0 bases, with 8 bases between. Per the germline V gene, CDR1 is SGHNT and CDR2 is YYREEE (reference sequence).

The chain couples TRBV19 to TRBJ2-4; 10 bases line up with TRBD1. The CDR3 totals 17 residues. V shed 8 bases and J 1 base; nucleotides not matched to a gene: 11. The germline V gene has CDR1 LNHDA and CDR2 SQIVND (reference sequence). CDR3 protein: CASRTVGTGVAKNIQYF. In DNA, the CDR3 is TGTGCCAGTCGGACAGTCGGGACAGGGGTCGCCAAAAACATTCAGTACTTC.

The chain joins TRBV24-1 to TRBJ1-2; no clear D gene. CDR1 and CDR2 (germline): KGHDR, SFDVKD. V was trimmed by 4 bases and J by 3 bases, leaving 5 bases between them. This CDR3 is 12 amino acids long. CDR3 sequence: CATSDPDYGYTF. In nucleotides, the CDR3 is TGTGCCACCAGTGACCCGGACTATGGCTACACCTTC.

The CDR3 bases are TGTGCCAGCAGCTTTTACGGGGGAACTGAAGCTTTCTTT. Its translation: CASSFYGGTEAFF. The V call is TRBV7-9, the J call TRBJ1-1; TRBD1 is a possible D gene (5 bases). The CDR3 is 13 residues long. V dropped 3 bases and J dropped 5 bases, with 10 bases sitting between them. The V gene's germline CDR1 is SEHNR and CDR2 FQNEAQ (reference sequence).

The chain is built from TRBV11-2 and TRBJ1-2; D is unclear. V gave up 1 base and J gave up 8 bases, with 14 bases separating them. This CDR3 spans 14 amino acids. Germline loops: CDR1 SGHAT, CDR2 FQNNGV. CDR3 DNA: TGTGCCAGCAGCTTAGTGGCAGATAGCGGCGGCTACACCTTC. Translating it yields CASSLVADSGGYTF.

V gene TRBV9 combines with J gene TRBJ1-1, with a tentative D call TRBD1 (6 bases). CDR3 length: 16 residues. Trimming stripped 0 bases from V and 2 bases from J, with 14 bases between. Germline V gene sequence: CDR1 SGDLS, CDR2 YYNGEE. The CDR3, as DNA: TGTGCCAGCAGCGTAGGTCTAAAACAGGGAAACACTGAAGCTTTCTTT. Translating it yields CASSVGLKQGNTEAFF.

The chain recombines TRBV18 with TRBJ2-1, with 8 bases identical to TRBD1. V was clipped by 6 bases and J by 14 bases; unmatched bases: 6. Germline values: CDR1 KGHSH, CDR2 LQKENI. The CDR3 is 11 residues long. CDR3 DNA: TGTGCCAGCTCGACAGGACAGGGAAAGTTCTTC. Translating gives CASSTGQGKFF.

The chain has TRBV5-1 and TRBJ1-1; tentatively, D is TRBD1 (6 bases). V lost 7 bases, J lost 3 bases, and 13 bases lay in between. Germline V gene lookup returns CDR1 SGHRS and CDR2 YFSETQ. The CDR3 is 13 residues long. As DNA, the CDR3 is TGCGCCAGCCACGATCGGACAGACACTGAAGCTTTCTTT. This gives the protein CASHDRTDTEAFF.

The chain employs TRBV2 and TRBJ1-2; 8 bases map to TRBD1. Germline loops: CDR1 SNHLY, CDR2 FYNNEI. The CDR3 loop spans 12 amino acids. Trimming removed 8 bases from V and 2 bases from J; junction bases left unmatched: 1. The CDR3 here is CASGDRNYGYTF. CDR3 sequence (DNA): TGTGCCAGCGGGGACAGGAACTATGGCTACACCTTC.

This sequence joins TRBV2 and TRBJ1-1, with TRBD1 as a possible D gene (6 bases). The CDR3 is 16 amino acids. Trimming stripped 0 bases from V and 1 base from J, with 12 bases between. Germline-derived CDR1 and CDR2 are SNHLY and FYNNEI. As DNA, the CDR3 is TGTGCCAGCAGTGAAGCCAAGAGGGGGGGGAACACTGAAGCTTTCTTT. Translated: CASSEAKRGGNTEAFF.

This chain connects TRBV9 to TRBJ2-7; D gene uncertain. V was shortened by 0 bases and J by 5 bases, with 9 bases between the two germline ends. Germline V gene lookup returns CDR1 SGDLS and CDR2 YYNGEE. The CDR3 consists of 13 residues. The CDR3: CASSVAPANEQYF. CDR3 DNA: TGTGCCAGCAGCGTAGCTCCCGCTAACGAGCAGTACTTC.

The chain recombines TRBV5-4 with TRBJ1-1; D might be TRBD1 (5 bases). V lost 2 bases and J lost 7, with 9 bases in between. There are 12 residues in the CDR3. Per germline, CDR1 SGHNT and CDR2 YYREEE (reference sequence). DNA of the CDR3: TGTGCCAGCAGCTTATCGGGGGGTGAAGCTTTCTTT. It encodes CASSLSGGEAFF.

This rearrangement joins TRBV2 to TRBJ2-5, with a possible D match to TRBD1 (6 bases). The CDR3 runs 14 residues. In germline, CDR1 is SNHLY, CDR2 FYNNEI. V was shortened by 5 bases and J by 4 bases, with 14 bases between the two germline ends. The CDR3 is CASSRNRVAETQYF. The CDR3 DNA reads TGTGCCAGCAGTCGTAACAGGGTTGCAGAGACCCAGTACTTC.

The CDR3 bases are TGTGCCAGCAGTGAAAAGGTGTCAGGGGTGAACACTGAAGCTTTCTTT. This sequence encodes CASSEKVSGVNTEAFF. V usage is TRBV2 and J usage is TRBJ1-1, with D possibly being TRBD1 (6 bases). Trimming removed 2 bases from V and 0 bases from J, with 13 bases in between. This CDR3 region has 16 residues. In germline, CDR1 is SNHLY, CDR2 FYNNEI.

With regard to this clone: A read error may account for a junction end that differs from germline. The gene calls are TRBV29-1 and TRBJ2-5, with D maybe TRBD1 (6 bases). Germline lookup yields CDR1 SQVTM and CDR2 ANQGSEA. This CDR3 spans 13 amino acids. Here the CDR3 DNA reads TGCAGCGTGGAAGGACAGCTTCAAGAGACCCAGTACTTC. Its protein product is CSVEGQLQETQYF.

The V and J genes are TRBV6-6 and TRBJ1-1, with D maybe TRBD1 (5 bases). The CDR3 covers 13 residues. Trimming removed 7 bases from V and 0 bases from J, with 9 bases in between. The germline CDR1 and CDR2 sequences are MNHNY and SVGAGI (reference sequence). CDR3 nucleotides: TGTGCCAGCATCACGGGGGTGAACACTGAAGCTTTCTTT. It translates to CASITGVNTEAFF.

The V and J genes are TRBV5-4 and TRBJ2-1, with TRBD2 identical over 7 bases. Germline lookup yields CDR1 SGHNT and CDR2 YYREEE (reference sequence). The junction had 6 bases not matched to a gene; V was cut back by 0 bases and J by 3 bases. The CDR3 has 16 amino acids. CDR3 region: CASSLGGGALYNEQFF. CDR3 nucleotides: TGTGCCAGCAGCTTGGGGGGGGGAGCCCTCTACAATGAGCAGTTCTTC.

The chain combines TRBV29-1 with TRBJ2-7; maybe TRBD2 (5 bases). Trimming pared 6 bases from V and 3 bases from J, leaving 9 bases between. The germline CDR1 and CDR2 sequences are SQVTM and ANQGSEA. The length of the CDR3 is 11 residues. The chain's CDR3 is CSVDRGYEQYF. The DNA for the CDR3 is TGCAGCGTGGATCGGGGCTACGAGCAGTACTTC.

This clone was seen once. The chain recombines TRBV27 with TRBJ2-3, with 7 bases matching TRBD2. V gave up 6 bases and J gave up 5 bases; unmatched junction bases: 8. This CDR3 has 14 amino acids. The germline V gene encodes CDR1 MNHEY and CDR2 SMNVEV (reference sequence). The CDR3 here is CASRAGLVLDTQYF. The CDR3 bases are TGTGCCAGCAGGGCAGGACTAGTCTTAGATACGCAGTATTTT.

This clone was picked up one time. The chain employs TRBV29-1 and TRBJ2-7, with 7 bases matching TRBD1. Germline V gene sequence: CDR1 SQVTM, CDR2 ANQGSEA. The CDR3 extends over 12 amino acids. V lost 6 bases and J lost 5; bases outside the gene matches: 7. CDR3 residues: CSVTGAINEQYF. As DNA, the CDR3 is TGCAGCGTAACAGGGGCCATCAACGAGCAGTACTTC.

The V call is TRBV24-1, the J call TRBJ2-3, with 7 bases fitting TRBD2. Germline V gives CDR1 KGHDR, CDR2 SFDVKD. The junction had 9 bases not matched to a gene; V was cut back by 5 bases and J by 2 bases. The CDR3 is 16 amino acids. This CDR3 is CATSAGGGPHTDTQYF. The CDR3 DNA follows: TGTGCCACCAGTGCAGGCGGGGGACCACACACAGATACGCAGTATTTT.

The J gene is TRBJ1-3, the V gene TRBV19, with 10 bases matching TRBD1. The length of the CDR3 is 16 residues. Germline loops: CDR1 LNHDA, CDR2 SQIVND (reference sequence). Trimming removed 5 bases from V and 0 bases from J; junction bases left unmatched: 4. CDR3 in amino acids: CASSWTGGDSGNTIYF. CDR3 in DNA: TGTGCCAGTAGTTGGACAGGGGGAGACTCTGGAAACACCATATATTTT.

J is TRBJ1-1 and V is TRBV15; no reliable D call. The V and J ends lost 0 bases and 1 base respectively, with 3 bases between them. CDR1 LNHNV and CDR2 YYDKDF come from the germline V gene (reference sequence). The CDR3 has 13 amino acids. CDR3 sequence: CATSRDRNTEAFF. CDR3 nucleotides: TGTGCCACCAGCAGAGATAGGAACACTGAAGCTTTCTTT. Full variable domain (outside the CDR3, taken from reference TRBV15 and TRBJ1-1): DAMVIQNPRYQVTQFGKPVTLSCSQTLNHNVMYWYQQKSSQAPKLLFHYYDKDFNNEADTPDNFQSRRPNTSFCFLDIRSPGLGDTAMYLCATSRDRNTEAFFGQGTRLTVV.

The chain links TRBV6-6 to TRBJ1-1; the D gene is possibly TRBD1 (5 bases). The CDR3 extends over 14 amino acids. Trimming stripped 7 bases from V and 11 bases from J, with 23 bases between. Germline CDR1 is MNHNY and CDR2 is SVGAGI (reference sequence). The CDR3 bases are TGTGCCAGCAAAACGGGTCAGGGCGTCGAAGGGGCTTTCTTT. Translated, it gives CASKTGQGVEGAFF.

The rearrangement links TRBV7-9 to TRBJ2-1, with 10 bases fitting TRBD2. Losses at the gene ends were 0 bases for V and 4 bases for J; bases not matched to a gene: 6. Germline assignment: CDR1 SEHNR and CDR2 FQNEAQ (reference sequence). This CDR3 region has 17 residues. CDR3 amino acids: CASSLASAGGIYNEQFF. CDR3 nucleotide sequence: TGTGCCAGCAGCTTAGCGTCAGCGGGAGGGATTTACAATGAGCAGTTCTTC. Together with reference TRBV7-9 and TRBJ2-1, the CDR3 gives the full variable domain: DTGVSQNPRHKITKRGQNVTFRCDPISEHNRLYWYRQTLGQGPEFLTYFQNEAQLEKSRLLSDRFSAERPKGSFSTLEIQRTEQGDSAMYLCASSLASAGGIYNEQFFGPGTRLTVL.

The chain uses TRBV19 and TRBJ1-1; maybe TRBD1 (5 bases). The CDR3 consists of 15 residues. V shed 2 bases and J shed 7 bases, with 17 bases lying between them. The germline V gene has CDR1 LNHDA and CDR2 SQIVND (reference sequence). CDR3 in DNA: TGTGCCAGTAGTATAATTGGCAAAGGGGCGGATGAAGCTTTCTTT. It yields the protein CASSIIGKGADEAFF.